This record concerns one TCR beta chain sequence. Its cognate antigen has yet to be identified. Per-base quality was not reported, and no clone a single base away is much larger than it. The CDR3 regions of human TCRbeta chains were analyzed by immunosequencing. As for the authors' bioinformatics: Repertoire TCRs were checked for matches against a reference library of SARS-CoV-2-specific TCRs that had been generated using the MIRA antigen-specificity platform. Breadth meant the fraction of unique TCRs that were SARS-CoV-2-associated, whereas depth meant the fraction of total T cells that were SARS-CoV-2-associated. Using the MIRA data, each spike-specific TCR was mapped to the spike region that the TCR reacts to and placed in a CD4 or CD8 class. Log10-transformed breadth and depth values were compared by one-way ANOVA with Sidak's multiple comparisons tests. TCRdb holds this immuneACCESS table with in-frame rearrangements only. Some clones are missing; in checked studies, unresolved V genes explain under half, and the rest has no known cause. V and J calls plus clone size are reproduced from that table; the DNA served to infer D and trimming. The sample contains 120,000 to 150,000 clones, 90% to 95% of them found a single time. The ten largest clones represent over 1.1% of the sample.

This entry belongs to a study of T cell responses to AZD1222 COVID-19 vaccine (dated by TCRdb to about 2021). Context from the whole study: Because spike-specific TCR depth and breadth did not differ between the two schedules, AZD1222 recipients who got a second dose at roughly 4 weeks were pooled with those who got a second dose at roughly 12 weeks. A total of 230 to 250 trial participants underwent TCR sequencing, of whom nearly 210 had received two doses of AZD1222 and some 26 had received two doses of the MenACWY control vaccine. Enrollment into the trials was organized by age into subgroups of 18-55, 56-69 and 70-plus years, and those subgroups contained approximately 160, 26 and 62 TCR-sequenced participants, respectively.

The research as a whole found: Spike-specific TCR breadth and depth rose significantly after two AZD1222 doses compared with day 0 and with MenACWY recipients. Epitopes outside the regions mutated in the B.1.351 and B.1.1.7 variants were reportedly recognized by nearly half of the unique spike-specific TCRs. Because no day 14 peak-response samples were available, the repertoires could be characterized only after the peak T cell response. The 56-69-year group was small, and its depth increase did not reach significance, likely because of low power. Participants were mostly white British and included more females than males, and it was suggested by the authors that clonal diversity may have been underestimated. Conclusions about previously exposed vaccinees are limited, since just six or seven AZD1222 recipients were seropositive for SARS-CoV-2 at baseline. Vaccine-associated CD4 TCRs spanned the whole spike protein, with dominant responses in regions 160-218 and 743-854.

CDR1 and CDR2 were assigned from the germline V gene (reference sequence) as SEHNR and FQNEAQ. The CDR3 covers 13 residues, taking in both the cysteine and the phenylalanine. CDR3 DNA is the only sequence kept; it has 39 bases, read in frame from the first base. V is shortened by 5 bases, J by 5 bases, and the region joining them spans 11 bases. What this sample's time point label stands for: baseline before first vaccination. Vaccinee samples came from UK trials COV001 and COV002, including a single-blind randomized controlled phase 2/3 trial of AZD1222 (ChAdOx1 nCoV-19) in healthy adults. For TCRbeta chain sequencing, PBMC samples from trial participants were taken at day 0 and at day 28 after the second dose.

Recombination linked TRBV7-9 to TRBJ2-3; 5 matching bases give a weak D call of TRBD1. This sequence was found in an adult in good health. The source was peripheral blood, collected on day 0 of AZD1222 vaccination. The nucleotides read TGTGCCAGCAGCGCCAGACAGCTAGATACGCAGTATTTT. This sequence encodes CASSARQLDTQYF. With all but the CDR3 taken from the reference TRBV7-9 and TRBJ2-3 genes, the full variable domain is: DTGVSQNPRHKITKRGQNVTFRCDPISEHNRLYWYRQTLGQGPEFLTYFQNEAQLEKSRLLSDRFSAERPKGSFSTLEIQRTEQGDSAMYLCASSARQLDTQYFGPGTRLTVL.